This T cell receptor (beta chain) was observed in a study of T cell responses to AZD1222 COVID-19 vaccine. Findings and limits, study-wide: Within unmutated variant regions lay the reported targets of nearly half of spike-specific TCRs. Repertoires were sampled only after the peak T cell response.

Assay: immunoSEQ multiplex PCR; the TCRdb copy retains only in-frame clones and omits some. The profile shows roughly 42,000 clones, just over 85% of them singletons. Concerning this clone: The antigen remains undetermined.

The CDR3 consists of 16 residues. Germline lookup yields CDR1 KGHDR and CDR2 SFDVKD. V lost 4 bases and J 3 bases, leaving 17 bases between the germline ends. The TCR comes from an adult who received the MenACWY meningococcal vaccine as a control. The rearrangement joins TRBV24-1 to TRBJ1-2, with D perhaps TRBD1 (5 bases). The sequencing here drew on peripheral blood, taken 28 days after the second dose of the MenACWY control vaccine. The CDR3 is CATSDPKRQQHYGYTF. CDR3 DNA sequence: TGTGCCACCAGTGACCCGAAGAGACAGCAACACTATGGCTACACCTTC.